These 26 T cell receptor beta chains share one sample of origin, sequenced in a study of blood T cell repertoires in COVID-19. Profiling relied on immunoSEQ multiplex PCR, and the TCRdb table lists in-frame clones only, not all of them. Of roughly 380,000 clones listed, around 89% are singletons. The sample taken for sequencing was peripheral blood. These receptors all come from a middle-aged woman with COVID-19, enrolled during active disease.

The chain uses TRBV19 and TRBJ2-2, with TRBD1 identical over 7 bases. Germline loops: CDR1 LNHDA, CDR2 SQIVND (reference sequence). Unmatched junction bases numbered 7, after V lost 3 bases and J lost 6 bases. There are 15 residues in the CDR3. The CDR3 is CASSIPSRGPGELFF. CDR3 DNA: TGTGCCAGTAGTATCCCATCAAGGGGGCCCGGGGAGCTGTTTTTT.

This chain connects TRBV2 to TRBJ1-5; 7 bases fit TRBD1. V lost 7 bases to trimming and J lost 1 base; unmatched junction nucleotides: 1. The V gene's germline CDR1 is SNHLY and CDR2 FYNNEI. This CDR3 spans 13 amino acids. The DNA of the CDR3 is TGTGCCAGCAAACAGGGGAGCAATCAGCCCCAGCATTTT. This codes for CASKQGSNQPQHF.

Remarks on this clone: Within the sample, other DNA sequences also encode this same CDR3. The rearrangement links TRBV28 to TRBJ1-4; D ambiguous. Germline V gene lookup returns CDR1 MDHEN and CDR2 SYDVKM. This CDR3 is built from 12 residues. V was shortened by 4 bases and J by 8 bases, with 8 bases between the two germline ends. For the CDR3, the DNA is TGTGCCAGCAGTTCGGGGAACGAAAAACTGTTTTTT. It encodes CASSSGNEKLFF.

The chain joins TRBV27 to TRBJ1-5, with 7 bases fitting TRBD1. Germline lookup yields CDR1 MNHEY and CDR2 SMNVEV (reference sequence). Trimming removed 5 bases from V and 2 bases from J; junction bases left unmatched: 9. The CDR3 spans 16 residues. Written as DNA, the CDR3 is TGTGCCAGCAGTCCCTCAACAGGGGACGGCAATCAGCCCCAGCATTTT. It is translated as CASSPSTGDGNQPQHF.

Only one count was recorded for this clone. This chain connects TRBV6-1 to TRBJ2-5; 8 nucleotides match TRBD1. Germline CDR1 MNHNS, CDR2 SASEGT. V lost 4 bases, J lost 2 bases, and 9 bases stayed unmatched. The CDR3 runs 16 residues. DNA for the CDR3: TGTGCCAGCAGTGCGGGCTGGGACAGGTTTCAAGAGACCCAGTACTTC. Translated: CASSAGWDRFQETQYF.

The CDR3 loop is CASSNNGGQVAEAFF. CDR3 in DNA: TGTGCCAGCAGTAACAATGGAGGGCAGGTAGCTGAAGCTTTCTTT. The chain joins TRBV28 to TRBJ1-1; D not certain. The ends were cut back, 5 bases at V and 6 bases at J, with 19 bases in the middle. This CDR3 is built from 15 residues. Germline V gives CDR1 MDHEN, CDR2 SYDVKM.

This chain links TRBV19 with TRBJ1-1; D is unclear. CDR1 is LNHDA and CDR2 is SQIVND in the germline V gene (reference sequence). This CDR3 spans 13 amino acids. V lost 5 bases and J 1 base, leaving 8 bases between the germline ends. In DNA form, the CDR3 reads TGTGCCAGTAGTCAACAACAGAACACTGAAGCTTTCTTT. It specifies CASSQQQNTEAFF.

The chain employs TRBV28 and TRBJ2-4, with 9 bases lining up with TRBD1. V trimming: 5 bases; J trimming: 5 bases; junction bases outside the gene matches: 10. The CDR3 contains 16 residues. Per germline, CDR1 MDHEN and CDR2 SYDVKM. CDR3 protein: CASSPGQGMGENIQYF. CDR3 sequence (DNA): TGTGCCAGCAGTCCCGGACAGGGGATGGGGGAAAACATTCAGTACTTC.

The J gene is TRBJ1-1, the V gene TRBV11-2; the match to TRBD1 covers 7 bases. This CDR3 spans 16 amino acids. V trimming: 4 bases; J trimming: 0 bases; junction bases outside the gene matches: 8. CDR1 and CDR2 from the germline V gene are SGHAT and FQNNGV. CDR3 DNA sequence: TGTGCCAGCAGCTCCCGGATGGGACAGATGAACACTGAAGCTTTCTTT. Protein sequence: CASSSRMGQMNTEAFF.

The chain combines TRBV6-4 with TRBJ2-1; D might be TRBD1 (6 bases). Looked up from germline, CDR1 is MRHNA and CDR2 is SNTAGT. V was cut by 6 bases and J by 2 bases, with 14 bases left in between. The CDR3 consists of 15 residues. The CDR3 DNA sequence: TGTGCCAGCAGCTTAACAGGGATGGCCTACAATGAGCAGTTCTTC. Protein sequence: CASSLTGMAYNEQFF.

The genes are TRBV5-5 and TRBJ1-2; 9 bases map to TRBD1. Germline V lookup: CDR1 SGHKS, CDR2 YYEKEE (reference sequence). The CDR3 extends over 16 amino acids. With 4 bases clipped from V and 0 bases from J, the junction kept 7 bases outside the gene matches. CDR3 sequence (DNA): TGTGCCAGCAGCCTCGGGACAGGGCAGTCTAACTATGGCTACACCTTC. This gives the protein CASSLGTGQSNYGYTF. The whole variable domain, remainder taken from reference TRBV5-5 and TRBJ1-2, is DAGVTQSPTHLIKTRGQQVTLRCSPISGHKSVSWYQQVLGQGPQFIFQYYEKEERGRGNFPDRFSARQFPNYSSELNVNALLLGDSALYLCASSLGTGQSNYGYTFGSGTRLTVV.

The chain couples TRBV5-4 to TRBJ1-6; D uncertain. Trimming took 4 bases from V and 6 from J, leaving 8 bases between them. The CDR3 is 13 amino acids. Per the germline V gene, CDR1 is SGHNT and CDR2 is YYREEE (reference sequence). CDR3 region: CASSPPGNSPLHF. CDR3 bases: TGTGCCAGCAGCCCGCCGGGTAATTCACCCCTCCACTTT.

This chain links TRBV5-1 with TRBJ2-5; D possibly corresponds to TRBD2 (5 bases). The germline gives CDR1 SGHRS, CDR2 YFSETQ. The CDR3 covers 14 residues. V lost 5 bases and J 1 base, leaving 12 bases between the germline ends. The CDR3 reads CASSFEGRQETQYF. CDR3 DNA: TGCGCCAGCAGTTTCGAGGGCCGCCAAGAGACCCAGTACTTC.

This clone was recorded only once. The chain uses TRBV7-9 and TRBJ1-3; D might be TRBD1 (6 bases). CDR3 length: 15 amino acids. Trimming cost V 5 bases and J 4 bases, with 15 bases left between them. Germline lookup yields CDR1 SEHNR and CDR2 FQNEAQ (reference sequence). CDR3 bases: TGTGCCAGCAGCACGCTGCGGGGGGCCGGAAACACCATATATTTT. Amino acids: CASSTLRGAGNTIYF.

V is TRBV7-9 and J is TRBJ1-4; no clear D. This CDR3 has 13 amino acids. Germline assignment: CDR1 SEHNR and CDR2 FQNEAQ (reference sequence). V was trimmed by 5 bases and J by 6 bases, leaving 10 bases between them. CDR3 sequence (DNA): TGTGCCAGCAGCCCGGCCGGGGATGAAAAACTGTTTTTT. Amino acids: CASSPAGDEKLFF.

The V call is TRBV12-3 or TRBV12-4, the J call TRBJ1-2; a possible D gene is TRBD1 (6 bases). The CDR3 is made up of 11 amino acids. The V end lost 3 bases, the J end lost 10 bases, and 9 bases lay between the germline ends. CDR3 sequence (DNA): TGTGCCAGCAGTTTCGGACAGTCCTACACCTTC. It specifies CASSFGQSYTF.

The gene calls are TRBV6-2 or TRBV6-3 and TRBJ1-1, with 9 bases identical to TRBD1. Germline assignment: CDR1 MNHEY and CDR2 SVGEGT. The J segment lost 10 bases and the V segment lost 5 bases, leaving 8 bases of the junction unmatched. CDR3 length: 13 amino acids. The DNA for the CDR3 is TGTGCCAGCAGTCCACTAGGACAGGGGCGAGCTTTCTTT. It translates to CASSPLGQGRAFF.

This rearrangement joins TRBV6-1 to TRBJ2-2; 9 nucleotides align to TRBD1. From germline, CDR1 is MNHNS and CDR2 SASEGT. CDR3 length equals 15 residues. V gave up 5 bases and J gave up 7 bases; unmatched junction bases: 8. As DNA, the CDR3 is TGTGCCAGCAGTTCGGACAGGGGCGTTAGCGGGGAGCTGTTTTTT. The encoded protein is CASSSDRGVSGELFF.

The chain is built from TRBV28 and TRBJ1-5, with 8 positions matching TRBD1. The CDR3 covers 15 residues. J gave up 6 bases and V 2 bases, and 6 bases lay outside the gene matches. Germline CDR1 MDHEN, CDR2 SYDVKM. The CDR3 is CASSLGSGGLQPQHF. In DNA form, the CDR3 reads TGTGCCAGCAGTTTAGGGTCAGGGGGCCTTCAGCCCCAGCATTTT.

The chain has TRBV11-2 and TRBJ2-7, with D perhaps matching TRBD1 (6 bases). Trimming left V 5 bases short and J 1 base short, with 18 bases between. Germline V gene data show CDR1 as SGHAT and CDR2 as FQNNGV. The CDR3 is 16 amino acids. DNA of the CDR3: TGTGCCAGCAGCCCGCGGAAGGGGGAGTCATCCTACGAGCAGTACTTC. This gives the protein CASSPRKGESSYEQYF.

J is TRBJ2-1 and V is TRBV11-3, with a weak D call TRBD1 (6 bases). This CDR3 has 13 amino acids. Trimming removed 0 bases from V and 9 bases from J, with 9 bases in between. Germline values: CDR1 SGHNT, CDR2 YENEEA. The CDR3 loop is CASSLDRGAEQFF. The CDR3 DNA is TGTGCCAGCAGCTTAGACAGGGGAGCTGAGCAGTTCTTC.

The J gene is TRBJ2-7, the V gene TRBV27; 10 bases are a match to TRBD1. V shed 6 bases, J shed 0 bases, and the junction held 11 bases outside the gene matches. The CDR3 totals 17 residues. Germline loops: CDR1 MNHEY, CDR2 SMNVEV (reference sequence). The CDR3 coding sequence is TGTGCCAGCAGCCCGGGGACAGGGGAGGGGAGCTCCTACGAGCAGTACTTC. Amino acid sequence: CASSPGTGEGSSYEQYF.

V is TRBV24-1 and J is TRBJ2-7; 7 bases align to TRBD2. Germline trimming cut 1 base from V and 7 bases from J; bases unmatched to any gene: 3. From germline, CDR1 is KGHDR and CDR2 SFDVKD. The CDR3 contains 13 residues. CDR3 amino acids: CATSDFAGVEQYF. The CDR3 DNA sequence: TGTGCCACCAGTGATTTTGCGGGGGTAGAGCAGTACTTC.

The chain carries TRBV5-1 and TRBJ1-4, with 7 bases lining up with TRBD1. Germline loops: CDR1 SGHRS, CDR2 YFSETQ. Trimming cost V 4 bases and J 8 bases; bases outside gene matches: 11. The CDR3 extends over 15 amino acids. CDR3 region: CASSGTGTDEEKLFF. The CDR3 bases are TGCGCCAGCAGCGGCACCGGGACAGATGAAGAAAAACTGTTTTTT.

The rearrangement uses TRBV9 and TRBJ2-3; D possibly corresponds to TRBD1 (6 bases). The CDR3 contains 16 residues. From germline, CDR1 is SGDLS and CDR2 YYNGEE. Between the trimmed V and J ends, which lost 4 bases and 0 bases, there was a span of 15 bases. The CDR3 spells CASSFRRTESTDTQYF. Here the CDR3 DNA reads TGTGCCAGCAGCTTTCGAAGGACAGAGAGCACAGATACGCAGTATTTT.

The rearrangement links TRBV7-8 to TRBJ2-2, with D perhaps matching TRBD2 (6 bases). CDR3 length: 13 amino acids. Germline CDR1 is SGHVS and CDR2 is FQNEAQ. Trimming cost V 2 bases and J 6 bases, with 7 bases left between them. The CDR3 protein is CASSLSGAGELFF. In nucleotides, the CDR3 is TGTGCCAGCAGCTTATCGGGGGCCGGGGAGCTGTTTTTT.